A selection of T cell receptor beta chains follows, all from one sample in a study of blood T cell repertoires in COVID-19. Generated by immunoSEQ multiplex PCR, the TCRdb table keeps only in-frame clones and is missing some. Of some 340,000 clones in the sample, around 87% are singletons; the top ten hold about 5%. Sequencing was performed on PBMCs or T cells enriched from blood (not recorded which). The receptors stem from a woman aged 25 to 39 who had recovered from COVID-19. Both conserved end residues are part of each CDR3. The D gene is left open where the match is weak.

j_call d_call v_call cdr3_aa
TRBJ1-5 TRBD1 TRBV7-9 CASSSGQISNQPQHF
TRBJ2-7 . TRBV19 CASSPQRNSYEQYF
TRBJ2-5 . TRBV11-2 CASSSLMNRGVTQYF
TRBJ1-6 . TRBV5-4 CASSLTGNYNSPLHF
TRBJ2-1 TRBD2 TRBV7-3 CASSSPGLGTEQFF
TRBJ2-2 TRBD2 TRBV4-2 CASSQDFPGGRAGELFF
TRBJ1-1 . TRBV7-9 CASSLAGGNTEAFF
TRBJ1-1 TRBD1 TRBV7-2 CASSSQGGGTEAFF
TRBJ1-5 . TRBV25-1 CASPRDPNQPQHF
TRBJ1-4 TRBD1 TRBV19 CASSAETGTGDEKLFF
TRBJ1-2 . TRBV4-3 CASSQRGSNYGYTF
TRBJ2-7 TRBD2 TRBV18 CASSPVSGGLNEQYF
TRBJ1-6 TRBD1 TRBV28 CASSLPGGGENSPLHF
TRBJ2-7 . TRBV30 CAWSRAYEQYF
TRBJ1-3 . TRBV18 CASSLQRHSSGNTIYF
TRBJ1-1 . TRBV5-4 CASSLAGAYATEAFF
TRBJ1-2 . TRBV7-2 CASSSNTNYGYTF
TRBJ2-5 . TRBV3-1/TRBV3-2 CASSPGETQYF
TRBJ1-1 . TRBV19 CASSTGARTFF
TRBJ2-7 TRBD2 TRBV6-6 CASSYLPSGRYEQYF
TRBJ1-2 TRBD1 TRBV28 CASSPAPLRQGGTNYGYTF
TRBJ2-7 TRBD1 TRBV5-1 CASSRPGGRYEQYF
TRBJ2-5 TRBD2 TRBV9 CASSADSGGVPETQYF
TRBJ1-5 . TRBV12-3/TRBV12-4 CASSIQGPQHF
TRBJ2-5 . TRBV7-2 CASSSPGSQYF
TRBJ2-1 . TRBV14 CASSQDWLNYNEQFF
TRBJ1-5 . TRBV3-1/TRBV3-2 CASSPGSGQPQHF
TRBJ2-7 TRBD2 TRBV6-5 CASSPRLATGSEQYF
TRBJ1-2 TRBD1 TRBV23-1 CASSPDDRGCGYTF
TRBJ1-5 TRBD1 TRBV28 CASSLGQGFRQPQHF
TRBJ1-6 TRBD1 TRBV7-2 CASSLGTGRRSYNSPLHF
TRBJ1-1 . TRBV11-2 CASSLVGAGLAEAFF
TRBJ2-1 TRBD1 TRBV4-1 CASSHQQGVREQFF
TRBJ1-2 . TRBV10-3 CAISEGAGNYGYTF
TRBJ1-1 . TRBV5-1 CASSAQTVNTEAFF
TRBJ1-3 . TRBV2 CASRAENTIYF
TRBJ2-3 TRBD2 TRBV11-2 CASSLGLALDTQYF
TRBJ1-1 . TRBV19 CASSTPGGEAFF
TRBJ2-2 . TRBV19 CASSIAGGARAGELFF
TRBJ1-1 . TRBV27 CASSSWRGAEAFF
TRBJ1-4 TRBD1 TRBV15 CATSRGTGPNEKLFF
TRBJ1-1 . TRBV11-2 CASSLVSGDTEAFF
TRBJ1-6 TRBD1 TRBV7-2 CASSLLRDRGSSPLHF
TRBJ2-1 . TRBV6-5 CASSRTVFINNEQFF
TRBJ2-2 TRBD1 TRBV7-3 CASSLVGLTGAPTGELFF
TRBJ2-3 TRBD2 TRBV5-1 CASSSSSGRASTDTQYF
TRBJ2-7 . TRBV9 CASSVGWRGTTYEQYF
TRBJ1-4 . TRBV3-1/TRBV3-2 CAERQENEKLFF
TRBJ2-5 . TRBV5-1 CASSLPGEETQYF
TRBJ1-1 . TRBV27 CASMDTLSEAFF